The 22 T cell receptor beta chains reported below all come from one sample, sequenced in a study of early T cells in non-severe SARS-CoV-2 infection. Using its own MiXCR run on the 5' RACE reads, TCRdb lists one record per CDR3 protein. The table has about 46,000 distinct CDR3 sequences, approximately 5.9% seen once; the top ten hold 4.5% to 5.5%. The sequencing here drew on whole blood, taken at baseline. The receptors were gathered from an adult who was a healthcare worker with PCR-confirmed SARS-CoV-2 infection or an uninfected control (not recorded which).

This clonotype was detected ten times or more. The CDR3: CASSLGPFNQPQHF. Written as DNA, the CDR3 is TGTGCCAGCAGCTTAGGACCGTTTAATCAGCCCCAGCATTTT. J is TRBJ1-5 and V is TRBV7-6; D is uncertain. Between the trimmed V and J ends, which lost 1 base and 4 bases, there was a span of 8 bases. The CDR3 is 14 residues long. Germline V gives CDR1 SGHVS, CDR2 FNYEAQ.

This clonotype was recorded at least ten times. V and J are TRBV7-6 and TRBJ1-3, with unresolved D. Between the trimmed V and J ends, which lost 0 bases and 3 bases, there was a span of 6 bases. CDR1 is SGHVS and CDR2 is FNYEAQ in the germline V gene. The CDR3 totals 14 residues. CDR3 in DNA: TGTGCCAGCAGCTTAGCGGACGGTGGAAACACCATATATTTT. Residues: CASSLADGGNTIYF.

This clonotype was observed at least ten times. This chain links TRBV6-6 with TRBJ2-2; D perhaps matches TRBD2 (6 bases). There are 15 residues in the CDR3. Germline CDR1 MNHNY, CDR2 SVGAGI (reference sequence). Between the trimmed V and J ends, which lost 6 bases and 4 bases, there was a span of 15 bases. This CDR3 reads CASSYLEGGTGELFF. CDR3 in DNA: TGTGCCAGCAGCTACCTGGAGGGCGGCACCGGGGAGCTGTTTTTT.

In this sample, this clonotype turned up a few times. This chain connects TRBV4-2 to TRBJ2-7, with TRBD2 as a possible D gene (5 bases). The germline V gene has CDR1 LGHNA and CDR2 YNFKEQ. The CDR3 has 15 amino acids. V was shortened by 0 bases and J by 3 bases, with 12 bases between the two germline ends. CDR3 DNA sequence: TGTGCCAGCAGCCAAGACCTCAAGAGGGTCTACGAGCAGTACTTC. Protein sequence: CASSQDLKRVYEQYF.

The J gene is TRBJ2-3, the V gene TRBV19; a weak D match, TRBD2 (6 bases). Trimming removed 6 bases from V and 2 bases from J, with 12 bases in between. Germline CDR1 and CDR2: LNHDA and SQIVND (reference sequence). The CDR3 consists of 14 residues. The chain's CDR3 is CASRGVDYTDTQYF. The CDR3 DNA sequence: TGTGCCAGTAGAGGAGTGGACTACACAGATACGCAGTATTTT. The whole variable domain, remainder taken from reference TRBV19 and TRBJ2-3, is DGGITQSPKYLFRKEGQNVTLSCEQNLNHDAMYWYRQDPGQGLRLIYYSQIVNDFQKGDIAEGYSVSREKKESFPLTVTSAQKNPTAFYLCASRGVDYTDTQYFGPGTRLTVL.

This clonotype has a count of ten or more. The chain joins TRBV9 to TRBJ1-1; unclear D gene. Germline CDR1 and CDR2: SGDLS and YYNGEE. Trimming left V 4 bases short and J 0 bases short, with 7 bases between. The CDR3 is 13 residues long. CDR3 region: CASSPAVNTEAFF. Here the CDR3 DNA reads TGTGCCAGCAGCCCCGCGGTGAACACTGAAGCTTTCTTT.

This sequence joins TRBV4-2 and TRBJ2-4; maybe TRBD2 (5 bases). The germline V gene has CDR1 LGHNA and CDR2 YNFKEQ. Trimming took off 0 bases at V and 6 bases at J, with 12 bases between the two ends. There are 15 residues in the CDR3. The CDR3 region is CASSQDRLLGNIQYF. CDR3 sequence (DNA): TGTGCCAGCAGCCAAGATAGACTATTGGGAAACATTCAGTACTTC.

There are many counts of this clonotype. The J gene is TRBJ2-5, the V gene TRBV12-3 or TRBV12-4; D is unresolved. With 4 bases removed from V and 2 bases from J, the gap between germline ends came to 8 bases. This CDR3 is 13 amino acids long. CDR3 bases: TGTGCCAGCAGTTCCTCTAATCAAGAGACCCAGTACTTC. It codes for CASSSSNQETQYF.

The chain couples TRBV20-1 to TRBJ2-2; 7 bases are a match to TRBD1. Germline CDR1 reads DFQATT; CDR2 reads SNEGSKA (reference sequence). This CDR3 has 15 residues. J gave up 4 bases and V 5 bases, and 10 bases lay outside the gene matches. CDR3 DNA: TGCAGTGCTGAATACAGGGGAAGGGGCACCGGGGAGCTGTTTTTT. Encoded protein: CSAEYRGRGTGELFF.

This clonotype was detected many times. CDR3 loop: CSATLAGSGEQYF. Written as DNA, the CDR3 is TGTTCAGCTACGCTAGCGGGAAGCGGAGAGCAGTACTTC. The chain employs TRBV2 and TRBJ2-7; 9 nucleotides line up with TRBD2. In germline, CDR1 is SNHLY, CDR2 FYNNEI. The CDR3 runs to 13 residues.

This clonotype has a count of ten or more. This chain links TRBV28 with TRBJ1-1; D uncertain. Germline V lookup: CDR1 MDHEN, CDR2 SYDVKM. The CDR3 has 13 amino acids. Trimming removed 2 bases from V and 7 bases from J, with 11 bases in between. CDR3 residues: CASSLTAGVEAFF. DNA of the CDR3: TGTGCCAGCAGTTTAACAGCTGGGGTTGAAGCTTTCTTT.

This clonotype was seen repeatedly, ten times or more. The chain has TRBV5-1 and TRBJ1-5, with TRBD1 as a possible D gene (5 bases). In germline, CDR1 is SGHRS, CDR2 YFSETQ. The CDR3 covers 14 residues. Trimming took off 0 bases at V and 5 bases at J, with 9 bases between the two ends. Here the CDR3 reads CASSLAGGDQPQHF. DNA for the CDR3: TGCGCCAGCAGCTTGGCCGGGGGTGATCAGCCCCAGCATTTT.

This clonotype was seen many times. The chain carries TRBV20-1 and TRBJ2-5; possibly TRBD1 or TRBD2 for D (5 bases each). V was clipped by 6 bases and J by 1 base, with 18 bases between them. The CDR3 runs 15 residues. CDR1 is DFQATT and CDR2 is SNEGSKA in the germline V gene (reference sequence). The CDR3 reads CSAPAWGSGQETQYF. The CDR3 DNA sequence: TGCAGTGCACCTGCTTGGGGGTCGGGCCAAGAGACCCAGTACTTC.

Many counts were recorded for this clonotype. The chain couples TRBV3-1 to TRBJ2-3; 7 bases fit TRBD1. Germline CDR1 is LGHDT and CDR2 is YNNKEL (reference sequence). This CDR3 has 18 amino acids. V shed 2 bases, J shed 0 bases, and the junction held 11 bases outside the gene matches. DNA for the CDR3: TGTGCCAGCAGCCAAATCGGTCAAGGGGGCTTTAGCACAGATACGCAGTATTTT. This translates into CASSQIGQGGFSTDTQYF.

The chain recombines TRBV3-1 with TRBJ2-7; TRBD2 agrees at 14 bases. Trimming cost V 4 bases and J 4 bases; bases outside gene matches: 9. Germline V gene lookup returns CDR1 LGHDT and CDR2 YNNKEL (reference sequence). This CDR3 contains 17 residues. The DNA for the CDR3 is TGTGCCAGCAGCCCTTGGGGGACTAGCGGGAGAGCGTACGAGCAGTACTTC. Translated, it gives CASSPWGTSGRAYEQYF.

This chain joins TRBV28 and TRBJ2-2; D is ambiguous. CDR1 is MDHEN and CDR2 is SYDVKM in the germline V gene. The CDR3 runs 12 residues. V was cut by 5 bases and J by 4 bases, with 5 bases left in between. The CDR3 sequence is CASSQSTGELFF. For the CDR3, the DNA is TGTGCCAGCAGTCAAAGCACCGGGGAGCTGTTTTTT.

This clonotype was found many times. The V and J genes are TRBV10-3 and TRBJ2-2; no reliable D call. Deletions cut 7 bases from V and 3 bases from J, with 12 bases between. Germline V gives CDR1 ENHRY, CDR2 SYGVKD. The CDR3 contains 14 residues. CDR3 nucleotide sequence: TGTGCCATCACTCGGAACAGCGACACCGGGGAGCTGTTTTTT. It encodes CAITRNSDTGELFF.

The table lists this clonotype with many counts. The genes are TRBV7-8 and TRBJ2-3, with 7 bases matching TRBD1. Looked up from germline, CDR1 is SGHVS and CDR2 is FQNEAQ. Unmatched junction bases numbered 4, after V lost 1 base and J lost 0 bases. The CDR3 runs to 16 residues. The CDR3 DNA reads as TGTGCCAGCAGCTTAGTTGTGACAGGGAGCACAGATACGCAGTATTTT. Translating it yields CASSLVVTGSTDTQYF.

This sequence joins TRBV29-1 and TRBJ1-1, with a weak D call TRBD1 (6 bases). V gave up 0 bases and J gave up 5 bases, with 13 bases separating them. This CDR3 comprises 14 residues. Germline CDR1 is SQVTM and CDR2 is ANQGSEA. This CDR3 reads CSVEDWGGRTEAFF. The CDR3 region has the DNA TGCAGCGTTGAAGATTGGGGGGGGCGAACTGAAGCTTTCTTT.

This clonotype turned up a few times. The V call is TRBV28, the J call TRBJ2-3; TRBD2 matches 7 bases. The CDR3 loop spans 19 amino acids. The germline V gene encodes CDR1 MDHEN and CDR2 SYDVKM. Trimming at V came to 4 bases and at J to 4 bases, leaving 20 bases not matched to a gene. The CDR3 reads CASSSPHSGRASPPDTQYF. DNA of the CDR3: TGTGCCAGCAGTTCCCCTCATAGTGGGAGGGCATCTCCCCCAGATACGCAGTATTTT.

This clonotype occurred many times. The CDR3 loop is CASSYGGAWEKLFF. The DNA of the CDR3 is TGTGCCAGCAGTTACGGGGGCGCTTGGGAAAAACTGTTTTTT. J is TRBJ1-4 and V is TRBV28, with D tentatively TRBD1 (6 bases). The CDR3 spans 14 residues. Per the germline V gene, CDR1 is MDHEN and CDR2 is SYDVKM. The V and J ends lost 4 bases and 8 bases respectively, with 14 bases between them.

This clonotype has a count of ten or more. The V call is TRBV6-1, the J call TRBJ2-2, with D hard to call. This CDR3 contains 12 residues. Germline V lookup: CDR1 MNHNS, CDR2 SASEGT. V lost 6 bases and J 6 bases, leaving 8 bases between the germline ends. CDR3 sequence: CASRWVPGELFF. The CDR3 region has the DNA TGTGCCAGCAGATGGGTCCCCGGGGAGCTGTTTTTT.